This entry concerns a single T cell receptor (beta chain). Its specificity is unknown. The CDR3 loop spans 17 amino acids. Trimming stripped 0 bases from V and 2 bases from J, with 14 bases between. Germline lookup yields CDR1 MGHRA and CDR2 YSYEKL. The record originates from a study of cytomegalovirus exposure and HLA in healthy donors. In the PCR, 60 Vbeta and 13 Jbeta primers were used. Assay used: immunoSEQ multiplex PCR; TCRdb lists only in-frame clones, some missing. The sample has roughly 180,000 clones, around 80% seen once; the top ten hold 0.95% to 1.5%. General study results and limits: Most TCR sequences were seen very rarely across donors, but some public TCRs occurred in many. Indistinguishable V segments such as TRBV6-2 and TRBV6-3 were excluded.

The chain joins TRBV4-1 to TRBJ1-5; a possible D gene is TRBD1 (5 bases). Sequenced input: PBMCs. The TCR was taken from a girl aged 2-10 years in good health and CMV-seropositive. CDR3 coding DNA: TGCGCCAGCAGCCAAGATTCATTAGGGGATGGCAATCAGCCCCAGCATTTT. This translates into CASSQDSLGDGNQPQHF.